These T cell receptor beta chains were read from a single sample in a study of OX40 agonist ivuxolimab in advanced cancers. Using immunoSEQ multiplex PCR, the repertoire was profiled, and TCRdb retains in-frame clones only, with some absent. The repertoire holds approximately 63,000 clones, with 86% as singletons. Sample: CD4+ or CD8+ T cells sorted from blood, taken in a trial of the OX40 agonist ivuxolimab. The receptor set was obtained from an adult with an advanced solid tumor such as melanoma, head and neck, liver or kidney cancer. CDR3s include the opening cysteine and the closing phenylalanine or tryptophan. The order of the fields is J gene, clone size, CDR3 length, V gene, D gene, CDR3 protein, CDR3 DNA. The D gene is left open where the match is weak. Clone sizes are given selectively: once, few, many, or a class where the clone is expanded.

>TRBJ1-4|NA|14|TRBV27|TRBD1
CASSLQGEGEKLFF
TGTGCCAGCAGTTTACAGGGGGAAGGTGAAAAACTGTTTTTT
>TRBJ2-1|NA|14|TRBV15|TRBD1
CATSRPTGDSEQFF
TGTGCCACCAGCAGACCTACAGGGGACAGTGAGCAGTTCTTC
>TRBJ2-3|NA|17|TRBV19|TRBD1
CASSIGTGGSSTDTQYF
TGTGCCAGTAGTATAGGAACAGGGGGCTCTAGCACAGATACGCAGTATTTT
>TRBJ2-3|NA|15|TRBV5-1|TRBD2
CASSSGLATPDTQYF
TGCGCCAGCAGCTCCGGACTAGCTACCCCCGATACGCAGTATTTT
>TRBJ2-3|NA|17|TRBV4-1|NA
CASSQKPTPYSTDTQYF
TGCGCCAGCAGCCAAAAACCCACTCCTTATAGCACAGATACGCAGTATTTT
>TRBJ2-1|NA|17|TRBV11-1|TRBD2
CASSLPQTSGRGGEQFF
TGTGCCAGCAGCTTACCGCAGACTAGCGGGAGAGGCGGTGAGCAGTTCTTC
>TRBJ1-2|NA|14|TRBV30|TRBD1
CAWSPQGAKGGYTF
TGTGCCTGGAGTCCCCAGGGGGCCAAGGGGGGCTACACCTTC
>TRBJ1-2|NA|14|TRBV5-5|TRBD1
CASSWDRVGRGYTF
TGTGCCAGCAGCTGGGACAGGGTAGGTCGGGGCTACACCTTC
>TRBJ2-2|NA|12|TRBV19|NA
CASSMVPGELFF
TGTGCCAGTAGTATGGTCCCCGGGGAGCTGTTTTTT
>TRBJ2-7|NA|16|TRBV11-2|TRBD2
CASSLERSSGRGEQYF
TGTGCCAGCAGCTTAGAAAGATCTAGCGGGAGGGGGGAGCAGTACTTC
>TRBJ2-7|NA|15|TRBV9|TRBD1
CASSAHDRETYEQYF
TGTGCCAGCAGCGCGCATGACAGGGAAACCTACGAGCAGTACTTC
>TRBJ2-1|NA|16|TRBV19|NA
CASRFIATSSYNEQFF
TGTGCCAGTAGATTCATAGCGACCAGCTCCTACAATGAGCAGTTCTTC
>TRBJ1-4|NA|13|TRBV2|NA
CASSYTVGEKLFF
TGTGCCAGCAGCTACACTGTAGGGGAAAAACTGTTTTTT
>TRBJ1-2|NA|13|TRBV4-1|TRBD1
CASSRPGQGSFTF
TGCGCCAGCAGCCGTCCGGGACAGGGTTCTTTCACCTTC
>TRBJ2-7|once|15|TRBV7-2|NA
CASSFSGERSYEQYF
TGTGCCAGCAGCTTTAGCGGAGAAAGGTCCTACGAGCAGTACTTC
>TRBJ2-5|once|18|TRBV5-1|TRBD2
CASSLGLAGGPRLETQYF
TGCGCCAGCAGCTTAGGACTAGCGGGAGGGCCGCGTCTAGAGACCCAGTACTTC
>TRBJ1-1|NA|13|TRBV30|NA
CAWSRGMDTEAFF
TGTGCCTGGAGCCGGGGGATGGACACTGAAGCTTTCTTT
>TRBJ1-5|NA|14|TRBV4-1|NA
CASSQDRDIQPQHF
TGCGCCAGCAGCCAAGATCGGGATATTCAGCCCCAGCATTTT
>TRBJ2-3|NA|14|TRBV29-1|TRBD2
CSGRTSGSADTQYF
TGCAGCGGACGGACTAGCGGGAGTGCGGATACGCAGTATTTT
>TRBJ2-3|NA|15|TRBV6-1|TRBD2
CASNLAGGPTDTQYF
TGTGCCAGCAACCTAGCGGGAGGACCCACAGATACGCAGTATTTT
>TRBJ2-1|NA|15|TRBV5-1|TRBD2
CASTRASGVYNEQFF
TGCGCCAGCACCCGGGCGAGCGGGGTCTACAATGAGCAGTTCTTC
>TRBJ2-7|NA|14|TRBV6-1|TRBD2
CASSEALRGDEQYF
TGTGCCAGCAGTGAAGCGCTTCGGGGGGACGAGCAGTACTTC
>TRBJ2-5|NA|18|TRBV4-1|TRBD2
CASSQEEDGPGGPVTQYF
TGCGCCAGCAGCCAAGAAGAAGACGGCCCGGGAGGGCCTGTGACCCAGTACTTC
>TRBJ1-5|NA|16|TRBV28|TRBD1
CASSFGAGGDNQPQHF
TGTGCCAGCAGTTTTGGCGCAGGGGGGGACAATCAGCCCCAGCATTTT
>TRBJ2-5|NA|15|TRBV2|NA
CASSARGGYQETQYF
TGTGCCAGCAGTGCCCGAGGGGGTTACCAAGAGACCCAGTACTTC
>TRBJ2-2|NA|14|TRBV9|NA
CASSGPKNTGELFF
TGTGCCAGCAGCGGACCAAAGAACACCGGGGAGCTGTTTTTT
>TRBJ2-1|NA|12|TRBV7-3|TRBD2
CASSLPGLEQFF
TGTGCCAGCAGTCTTCCGGGACTAGAGCAGTTCTTC
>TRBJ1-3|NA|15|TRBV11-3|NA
CASSKGEGAGNTIYF
TGTGCCAGCAGCAAGGGAGAGGGCGCTGGAAACACCATATATTTT
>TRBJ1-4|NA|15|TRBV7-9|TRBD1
CASSLETGAGEKLFF
TGTGCCAGCAGCTTAGAGACAGGGGCAGGCGAAAAACTGTTTTTT